These T cell receptor beta chains were read from a single sample in a study of early T cells in non-severe SARS-CoV-2 infection. TCRdb reanalysed the 5' RACE reads using MiXCR and keeps one entry per CDR3 protein. The repertoire holds 50,000 or so distinct CDR3 sequences, with just over 8% as singletons. The sample was whole blood. Receptor source: an adult who was a healthcare worker with PCR-confirmed SARS-CoV-2 infection or an uninfected control (not recorded which). The CDR3 runs from the conserved cysteine through the conserved F or W. Fields, in order: V gene, J gene, CDR3 protein.

TRBV20-1,TRBJ1-2,CSASRGGHYGYTF
TRBV30,TRBJ2-7,CAGTTGIPPYEQYF
TRBV12-3/TRBV12-4,TRBJ2-7,CASSTATGVHEQYF
TRBV11-3,TRBJ2-1,CASTRGFEQFF
TRBV29-1,TRBJ2-2,CSVEYNTGELFF
TRBV4-3,TRBJ2-3,CASSTSGSTDTQYF
TRBV28,TRBJ1-2,CASSLANYGYTF
TRBV19,TRBJ2-3,CASSLGGPSYRGDTQYF
TRBV12-3/TRBV12-4,TRBJ1-5,CASSLGSTGNQPQHF
TRBV20-1,TRBJ2-7,CSASGQGVNEQYF
TRBV6-1,TRBJ2-6,CATFAGYSGANVLTF
TRBV19,TRBJ2-1,CASSPQGDEQFF
TRBV5-1,TRBJ2-5,CASSWRETQYF
TRBV12-3/TRBV12-4,TRBJ2-7,CASSDSGTGSSQQYF
TRBV3-1,TRBJ1-2,CASSRSVNYGYTF
TRBV7-9,TRBJ1-5,CASSLNREDQPQHF
TRBV19,TRBJ1-5,CASSPVGLGNQPQHF
TRBV11-2,TRBJ2-7,CASSRLTGAQQEQYF
TRBV2,TRBJ2-7,CAILRREASYEQYF
TRBV28,TRBJ1-2,CASTLGQGRGYTF
TRBV28,TRBJ2-6,CASRSGNGANVLTF
TRBV5-1,TRBJ2-5,CASSNRSPQETQYF
TRBV6-5,TRBJ1-4,CASRPLGLTSNEKLFF
TRBV11-3,TRBJ2-3,CASSQGLADSTDTQYF
TRBV29-1,TRBJ2-1,CSVEDLPPPSSYNEQFF
TRBV27,TRBJ1-2,CASSLQDGAASRYTF
TRBV4-1,TRBJ1-4,CASSQVLPGQGRETNEKLFF
TRBV7-9,TRBJ1-1,CASSLAARNTEAFF
TRBV2,TRBJ2-2,CASTPSDFTGELFF
TRBV7-9,TRBJ2-3,CASSYPTGTNDTQYF
TRBV28,TRBJ2-5,CASSPAGGNQETQYF
TRBV11-2,TRBJ2-1,CASSPHGGNEQFF
TRBV15,TRBJ1-5,CATSREDRAQPQHF
TRBV3-1,TRBJ2-3,CASSRGLAGANTDTQYF
TRBV5-4,TRBJ2-1,CASSFVSGRANEQFF
TRBV30,TRBJ1-5,CAWSQGGDQPQHF
TRBV9,TRBJ2-7,CASSVGGNWYEQYF
TRBV5-1,TRBJ2-1,CASSATSGSSYNEQFF
TRBV24-1,TRBJ2-2,CATSDLATGELFF
TRBV27,TRBJ1-6,CASSLKPYNSPLHF
TRBV29-1,TRBJ2-6,CSVESEDSGANVLTF
TRBV23-1,TRBJ2-2,CASSQSTENTGELFF
TRBV6-5,TRBJ1-2,CASSYSFGYGYTF
TRBV19,TRBJ1-4,CASSGRQGADEKLFF
TRBV24-1,TRBJ2-1,CATSDLKGLDEQFF
TRBV11-2,TRBJ2-5,CASSLGAYKETQYF
TRBV12-3/TRBV12-4,TRBJ2-1,CASSFDDEQFF
TRBV28,TRBJ1-6,CASSLYFGGGTGSPLHF
TRBV6-5,TRBJ2-7,CASTKWDEQYF
TRBV12-3/TRBV12-4,TRBJ2-1,CASRASLNEQFF
TRBV12-3/TRBV12-4,TRBJ2-7,CASSSLGGHEQYF